These 14 T cell receptor beta chains originate from one sample sequenced in a study of regulatory T cells in long-lasting Graves disease. Sequencing libraries for TCR beta were prepared with iRepertoire HTBI primers and Arm-PCR of CDR3 regions. TCRdb reprocessed the multiplex PCR reads via MiXCR and lists one record per CDR3 protein. The sample lists more than 400,000 distinct CDR3 sequences, about a sixth occurring once. Stated time point: newly diagnosed GD, antithyroid drugs for less than 3 months. The TCR library was prepared using RNA isolated from PBMCs. The sample also formed part of further work on T cells in Graves' hyperthyroidism and ophthalmopathy.

The specimen was peripheral blood mononuclear cells (PBMCs), collected at new diagnosis, from a patient treated with antithyroid drugs. All receptors derive from a woman aged 25-40 years with Graves disease.

This clonotype was observed at least ten times. V is TRBV2 and J is TRBJ2-1, with 7 bases aligning to TRBD2. Germline trimming cut 6 bases from V and 1 base from J; bases unmatched to any gene: 9. CDR1 is SNHLY, CDR2 FYNNEI, per germline. The CDR3 is 16 amino acids. In DNA form, the CDR3 reads TGTGCCAGCAGCAATCTTGGCGGGAGTTCCTACAATGAGCAGTTCTTC. As protein: CASSNLGGSSYNEQFF.

This clonotype has ten or more counts. This chain connects TRBV6-5 to TRBJ2-7; TRBD1 is a possible D gene (6 bases). The ends were cut back, 3 bases at V and 1 base at J, with 10 bases in the middle. This CDR3 comprises 14 residues. Germline assignment: CDR1 MNHEY and CDR2 SVGAGI. CDR3 in DNA: TGTGCCAGCAGTTATTACAGGGAATCCTACGAGCAGTACTTC. It encodes CASSYYRESYEQYF.

The chain uses TRBV28 and TRBJ2-3, with 10 bases aligning to TRBD2. The CDR3 has 15 residues. Germline CDR1 MDHEN, CDR2 SYDVKM. The trim removed 4 bases at V and 3 bases at J, leaving 4 bases unmatched. The CDR3: CASSSSGSRTDTQYF. The DNA for the CDR3 is TGTGCCAGCAGTTCTAGCGGGAGTCGGACAGATACGCAGTATTTT.

At least ten counts were recorded for this clonotype. In nucleotides, the CDR3 is TGTGCCAGCTCAACCTCTATTAAGAATCAGCCCCAGCATTTT. It yields the protein CASSTSIKNQPQHF. V gene TRBV28 combines with J gene TRBJ1-5; D is uncertain. Per germline, CDR1 MDHEN and CDR2 SYDVKM. This CDR3 spans 14 amino acids. Between the trimmed V and J ends, which lost 8 bases and 4 bases, there was a span of 15 bases.

The table lists this clonotype with a few counts. The rearrangement links TRBV7-2 to TRBJ2-1; tentatively, D is TRBD2 (7 bases). Trimming left V 5 bases short and J 12 bases short, with 17 bases between. CDR1 and CDR2 from the germline V gene are SGHTA and FQGNSA. CDR3 length equals 13 residues. CDR3 in amino acids: CASSLEGGGGQFF. The DNA of the CDR3 is TGTGCCAGCAGCCTAGAGGGGGGGGGGGGGCAGTTCTTC.

About this clonotype: A much larger clone differs by one base, so this may be a read error. CDR3 in DNA: TGTGCCAGCAACTTGTCGAGGTCCCGGGGGGAGACCCAGTACTTC. It is translated as CASNLSRSRGETQYF. V and J are TRBV7-9 and TRBJ2-1, with D tentatively TRBD2 (6 bases). Matching the DNA end better, TRBJ2-5 makes the J call doubtful. Germline CDR1 SEHNR, CDR2 FQNEAQ (reference sequence). This CDR3 has 15 amino acids.

With respect to this clonotype: A much larger clone differs by one base, so this may be a read error. The genes are TRBV12-3 or TRBV12-4 and TRBJ2-2; D is possibly TRBD1 (6 bases). This CDR3 is 15 amino acids long. CDR3 bases: TGTGCCAGCAGTGGGAAGGACAGATACACCGGGGAGCTGTCTTTT. This encodes CASSGKDRYTGELSF.

This clonotype came up many times. The chain uses TRBV20-1 and TRBJ1-1; possible D gene TRBD1, 5 bases. The CDR3 length is 15 residues. V lost 2 bases to trimming and J lost 0 bases, with 13 bases between them. The V gene's germline CDR1 is DFQATT and CDR2 SNEGSKA (reference sequence). The CDR3 sequence: CSARLGRRLNTEAFF. The CDR3 nucleotides are TGCAGTGCTAGATTGGGGCGGAGACTGAACACTGAAGCTTTCTTT.

At least ten counts were recorded for this clonotype. The chain carries TRBV3-1 and TRBJ2-1, with 8 nucleotides matching TRBD2. Germline CDR1 is LGHDT and CDR2 is YNNKEL (reference sequence). V dropped 0 bases and J dropped 4; count of bases not matched to a gene: 5. The CDR3 is 16 amino acids. The CDR3 DNA is TGTGCCAGCAGCCAAGAGATCAGCGGGAGTTACAATGAGCAGTTCTTC. Protein sequence: CASSQEISGSYNEQFF.

This clonotype has ten or more counts. V usage is TRBV11-2 and J usage is TRBJ2-7; 11 nucleotides match TRBD2. Looked up from germline, CDR1 is SGHAT and CDR2 is FQNNGV. Trimming cost V 2 bases and J 5 bases; bases outside gene matches: 8. This CDR3 has 16 amino acids. In nucleotides, the CDR3 is TGTGCCAGCAGCTTAAGGCGACTAGCGGGACGGGACGAGCAGTACTTC. Translated, it gives CASSLRRLAGRDEQYF. The full variable domain, in which reference TRBV11-2 and TRBJ2-7 provide the parts outside the CDR3, is EAGVAQSPRYKIIEKRQSVAFWCNPISGHATLYWYQQILGQGPKLLIQFQNNGVVDDSQLPKDRFSAERLKGVDSTLKIQPAKLEDSAVYLCASSLRRLAGRDEQYFGPGTRLTVT.

This clonotype was seen at least ten times. The chain employs TRBV6-1 and TRBJ2-2; D is ambiguous. CDR1 is MNHNS, CDR2 SASEGT, per germline. The CDR3 runs to 14 residues. Trimming pared 4 bases from V and 4 bases from J, leaving 10 bases between. CDR3 sequence: CASSVYSPTGELFF. In DNA, the CDR3 is TGTGCCAGCAGTGTTTACAGCCCCACCGGGGAGCTGTTTTTT.

The sample holds a few counts of this clonotype. One end of the junction varies from germline; a read error may be responsible. The V gene is TRBV29-1, the J gene TRBJ2-1; 10 bases are a match to TRBD2. CDR1 and CDR2 from the germline V gene are SQVTM and ANQGSEA. This CDR3 spans 16 amino acids. CDR3 DNA sequence: TGCAGCGTTGAGGGCCCTAGCGGGAGTAAGGGTAATGGGCAGTTCTTC. This sequence encodes CSVEGPSGSKGNGQFF.

The sample holds many counts of this clonotype. The CDR3 coding sequence is TGTGCCAGCAGTGCGGGACAGAGAAACACCATATATTTT. It translates to CASSAGQRNTIYF. This chain links TRBV2 with TRBJ1-3, with TRBD1 matching over 7 bases. Per germline, CDR1 SNHLY and CDR2 FYNNEI. V lost 4 bases, J lost 5 bases, and 2 bases stayed unmatched. The CDR3 runs 13 residues.

This clonotype was picked up a small number of times. The CDR3 loop reads CASSVGGVRGNSPLHF. CDR3 coding DNA: TGTGCCAGCAGCGTAGGGGGGGTACGGGGAAATTCACCCCTCCACTTT. The chain is built from TRBV9 and TRBJ1-6; D is perhaps TRBD1 (5 bases). The CDR3 contains 16 residues. Between the trimmed V and J ends, which lost 0 bases and 7 bases, there was a span of 14 bases. Germline CDR1 and CDR2: SGDLS and YYNGEE.